The rows below give T cell receptor beta chains drawn from one sample of a study of human T cells and chemical hapten exposure. TCRdb passed the RACE reads through MiXCR, listing each CDR3 protein once. The sample has fewer than 150,000 distinct CDR3 sequences; about an eighth are singletons. The sequenced sample was whole blood, obtained in connection with sensitization to the hapten diphenylcyclopropenone (DPC). These receptors were collected from a woman between 50 and 59 years old with alopecia areata. Some clones in this sample may be carry-over from other donors' samples. Each CDR3 is given with its conserved first and last residue. A D gene is named only where the DNA matches it firmly. The size entry is marked missing in some rows and otherwise reads once, few, many or a size class.

abundance: .
v_gene: TRBV12-3/TRBV12-4
d_gene: .
len: 13
j_gene: TRBJ1-2
CDR3nt: TGTGCCAGCAGTTTAGTTCTTGCCTATGGCTACACCTTC
CDR3aa: CASSLVLAYGYTF

abundance: many
v_gene: TRBV12-3/TRBV12-4
d_gene: TRBD1
len: 15
j_gene: TRBJ1-1
CDR3nt: TGTGCCAGCAGTCCCGGACAGGGGAGAGACACTGAAGCTTTCTTT
CDR3aa: CASSPGQGRDTEAFF

abundance: many
v_gene: TRBV28
d_gene: .
len: 16
j_gene: TRBJ2-7
CDR3nt: TGTGCCAGCAGTTCCCCGGGGGCTGCGAGCTCCTACGAGCAGTACTTC
CDR3aa: CASSSPGAASSYEQYF

abundance: .
v_gene: TRBV4-1
d_gene: .
len: 17
j_gene: TRBJ2-7
CDR3nt: TGCGCCAGCAGCCAAGCTGGTGGGCCTGCCGGGGGTTACGAGCAGTACTTC
CDR3aa: CASSQAGGPAGGYEQYF

abundance: few
v_gene: TRBV25-1
d_gene: TRBD1
len: 13
j_gene: TRBJ2-2
CDR3nt: TGTGCCAGCAGTAGACAGGGTTTCGGGGAGCTGTTTTTT
CDR3aa: CASSRQGFGELFF

abundance: few
v_gene: TRBV7-2
d_gene: .
len: 13
j_gene: TRBJ2-5
CDR3nt: TGTGCCAGCAGCCGAGGGTTGGTAGAGACCCAGTACTTC
CDR3aa: CASSRGLVETQYF

abundance: many
v_gene: TRBV5-1
d_gene: .
len: 15
j_gene: TRBJ2-7
CDR3nt: TGCGCCAGCAGCTTGGGGACTACGAGGACCGACGAGCAGTACTTC
CDR3aa: CASSLGTTRTDEQYF

abundance: few
v_gene: TRBV30
d_gene: .
len: 14
j_gene: TRBJ1-4
CDR3nt: TGTGCCTGCTCGGGGCGCGGGCGCGGCGAAAAACTGTTTTTT
CDR3aa: CACSGRGRGEKLFF

abundance: .
v_gene: TRBV7-3
d_gene: TRBD1
len: 15
j_gene: TRBJ2-1
CDR3nt: TGTGCCAGCAGCCCAGGACAGGTGGTTTACAATGAGCAGTTCTTC
CDR3aa: CASSPGQVVYNEQFF

abundance: .
v_gene: TRBV18
d_gene: .
len: 14
j_gene: TRBJ1-6
CDR3nt: TGTGCCAGCTCACCACGCCACAGGGATTCACCCCTCCACTTT
CDR3aa: CASSPRHRDSPLHF

abundance: once
v_gene: TRBV29-1
d_gene: TRBD1
len: 12
j_gene: TRBJ2-7
CDR3nt: TGCAGCGGGGCGACAGGGCTATCCGAGCAGTACTTC
CDR3aa: CSGATGLSEQYF

abundance: few
v_gene: TRBV5-1
d_gene: .
len: 14
j_gene: TRBJ2-3
CDR3nt: TGCGCCAGCAGCTCCGGCAGTAGCACAGATACGCAGTATTTT
CDR3aa: CASSSGSSTDTQYF